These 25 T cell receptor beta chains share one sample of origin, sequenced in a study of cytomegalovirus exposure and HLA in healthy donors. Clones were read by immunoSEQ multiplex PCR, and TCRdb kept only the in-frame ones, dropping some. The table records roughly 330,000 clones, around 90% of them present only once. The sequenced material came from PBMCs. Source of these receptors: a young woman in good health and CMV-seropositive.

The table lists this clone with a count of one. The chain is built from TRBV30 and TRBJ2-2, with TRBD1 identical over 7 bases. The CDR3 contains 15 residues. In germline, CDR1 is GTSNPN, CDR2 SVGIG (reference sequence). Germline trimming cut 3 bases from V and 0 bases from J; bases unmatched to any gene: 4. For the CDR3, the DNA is TGTGCCTGGAGCCCCGGGACAGCGAACACCGGGGAGCTGTTTTTT. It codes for CAWSPGTANTGELFF.

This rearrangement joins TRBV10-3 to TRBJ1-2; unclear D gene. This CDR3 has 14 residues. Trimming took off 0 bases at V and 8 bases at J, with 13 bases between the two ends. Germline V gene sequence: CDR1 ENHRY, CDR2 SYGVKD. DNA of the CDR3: TGTGCCATCAGTGAGTCGGCCTCCTTGGAGGGCTACACCTTC. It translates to CAISESASLEGYTF.

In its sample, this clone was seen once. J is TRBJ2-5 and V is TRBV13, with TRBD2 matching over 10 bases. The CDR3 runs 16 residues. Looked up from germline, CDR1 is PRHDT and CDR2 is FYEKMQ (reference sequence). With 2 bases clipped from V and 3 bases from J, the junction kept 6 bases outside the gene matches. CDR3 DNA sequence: TGTGCCAGCAGCTTAAGTCTAGCGGGGGTAGAAGAGACCCAGTACTTC. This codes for CASSLSLAGVEETQYF. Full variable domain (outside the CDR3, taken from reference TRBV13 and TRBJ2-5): AAGVIQSPRHLIKEKRETATLKCYPIPRHDTVYWYQQGPGQDPQFLISFYEKMQSDKGSIPDRFSAQQFSDYHSELNMSSLELGDSALYFCASSLSLAGVEETQYFGPGTRLLVL.

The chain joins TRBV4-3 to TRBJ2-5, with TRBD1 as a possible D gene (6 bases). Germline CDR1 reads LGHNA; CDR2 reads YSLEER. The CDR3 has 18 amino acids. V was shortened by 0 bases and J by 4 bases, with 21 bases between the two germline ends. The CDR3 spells CASSQDRFAGAGSETQYF. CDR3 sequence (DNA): TGCGCCAGCAGCCAAGATCGCTTCGCAGGGGCAGGGTCAGAGACCCAGTACTTC.

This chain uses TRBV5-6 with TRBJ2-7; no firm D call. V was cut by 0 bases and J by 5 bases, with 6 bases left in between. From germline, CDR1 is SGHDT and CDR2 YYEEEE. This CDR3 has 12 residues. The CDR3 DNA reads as TGTGCCAGCAGCTTGGGTCTGAACGAGCAGTACTTC. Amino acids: CASSLGLNEQYF.

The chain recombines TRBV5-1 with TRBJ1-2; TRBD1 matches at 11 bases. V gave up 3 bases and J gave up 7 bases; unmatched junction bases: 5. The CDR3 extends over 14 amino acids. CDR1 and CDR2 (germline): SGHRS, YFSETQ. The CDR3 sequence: CASSSDRGLGGYTF. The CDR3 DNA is TGCGCCAGCAGCTCGGACAGGGGGCTTGGTGGCTACACCTTC.

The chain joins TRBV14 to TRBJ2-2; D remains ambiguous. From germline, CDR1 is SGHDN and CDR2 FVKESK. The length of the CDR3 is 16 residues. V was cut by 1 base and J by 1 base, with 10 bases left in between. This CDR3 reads CASSQVPDWNTGELFF. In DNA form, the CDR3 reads TGTGCCAGCAGCCAAGTACCAGATTGGAACACCGGGGAGCTGTTTTTT.

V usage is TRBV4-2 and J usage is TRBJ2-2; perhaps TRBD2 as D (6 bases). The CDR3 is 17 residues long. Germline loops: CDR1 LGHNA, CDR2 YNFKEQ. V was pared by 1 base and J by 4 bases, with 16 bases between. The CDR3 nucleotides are TGTGCCAGCAGCCAAGTCGCGGGATTAATGGGCACCGGGGAGCTGTTTTTT. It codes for CASSQVAGLMGTGELFF.

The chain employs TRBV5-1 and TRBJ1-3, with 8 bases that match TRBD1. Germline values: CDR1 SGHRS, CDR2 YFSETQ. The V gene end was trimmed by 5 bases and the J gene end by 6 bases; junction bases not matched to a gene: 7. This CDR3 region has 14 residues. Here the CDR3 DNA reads TGCGCCAGCAGTTCCGGACAGGGAGTAAACACCATATATTTT. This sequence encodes CASSSGQGVNTIYF. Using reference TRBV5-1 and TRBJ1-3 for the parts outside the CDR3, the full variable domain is KAGVTQTPRYLIKTRGQQVTLSCSPISGHRSVSWYQQTPGQGLQFLFEYFSETQRNKGNFPGRFSGRQFSNSRSEMNVSTLELGDSALYLCASSSGQGVNTIYFGEGSWLTVV.

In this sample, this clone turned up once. In DNA form, the CDR3 reads TGTGCCAGCAGCTCCTATAATACTGAAGCTTTCTTT. This sequence encodes CASSSYNTEAFF. The chain couples TRBV7-6 to TRBJ1-1, with unresolved D. The CDR3 runs to 12 residues. V lost 4 bases to trimming and J lost 5 bases, with 8 bases between them. The germline gives CDR1 SGHVS, CDR2 FNYEAQ.

The CDR3 DNA follows: TGTGCCAGCAGGAGAGACAAGGGAGGCTACACCTTC. Translating gives CASRRDKGGYTF. The rearrangement links TRBV9 to TRBJ1-2; D is ambiguous. V dropped 5 bases and J dropped 8 bases, with 13 bases sitting between them. Looked up from germline, CDR1 is SGDLS and CDR2 is YYNGEE. The CDR3 extends over 12 amino acids.

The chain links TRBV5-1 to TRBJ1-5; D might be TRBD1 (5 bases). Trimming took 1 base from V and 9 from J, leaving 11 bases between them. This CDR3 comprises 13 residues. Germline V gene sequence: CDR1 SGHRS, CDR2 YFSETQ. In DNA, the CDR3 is TGCGCCAGCAGCTTGAGCCAGGGCATGCCCCAGCATTTT. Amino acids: CASSLSQGMPQHF.

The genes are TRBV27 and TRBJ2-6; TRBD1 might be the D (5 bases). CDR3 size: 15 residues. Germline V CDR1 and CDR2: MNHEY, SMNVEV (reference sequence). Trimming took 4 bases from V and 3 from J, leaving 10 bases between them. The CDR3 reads CASSSTGFGANVLTF. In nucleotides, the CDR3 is TGTGCCAGCAGTTCCACAGGTTTTGGGGCCAACGTCCTGACTTTC.

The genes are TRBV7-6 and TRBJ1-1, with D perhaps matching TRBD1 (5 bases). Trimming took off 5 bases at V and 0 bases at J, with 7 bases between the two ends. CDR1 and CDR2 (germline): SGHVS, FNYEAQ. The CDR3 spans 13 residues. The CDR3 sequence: CASSQGVNTEAFF. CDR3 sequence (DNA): TGTGCCAGCAGCCAAGGGGTGAACACTGAAGCTTTCTTT.

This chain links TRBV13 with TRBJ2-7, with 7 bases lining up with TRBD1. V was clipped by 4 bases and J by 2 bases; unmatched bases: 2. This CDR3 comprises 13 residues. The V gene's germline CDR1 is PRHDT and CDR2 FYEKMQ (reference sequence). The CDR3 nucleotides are TGTGCCAGCAGCTGGGACAGTCCCTACGAGCAGTACTTC. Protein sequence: CASSWDSPYEQYF.

The CDR3 bases are TGTGCCAGCAGTGAATGGACAGATACGCAGTATTTT. Its translation is CASSEWTDTQYF. V and J are TRBV25-1 and TRBJ2-3; the D is unclear. The CDR3 is 12 amino acids. CDR1 and CDR2 (germline): MGHDK, SYGVNS. The V gene lost 1 base and the J gene lost 3 bases, with 2 bases spanning the gap. The full variable domain, with the rest looked up from reference TRBV25-1 and TRBJ2-3, is EADIYQTPRYLVIGTGKKITLECSQTMGHDKMYWYQQDPGMELHLIHYSYGVNSTEKGDLSSESTVSRIRTEHFPLTLESARPSHTSQYLCASSEWTDTQYFGPGTRLTVL.

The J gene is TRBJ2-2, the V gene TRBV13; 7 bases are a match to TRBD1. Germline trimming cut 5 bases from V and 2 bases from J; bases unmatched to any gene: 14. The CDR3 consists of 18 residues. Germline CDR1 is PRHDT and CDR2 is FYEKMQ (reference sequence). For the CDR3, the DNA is TGTGCCAGCAGCGCTACTCCGGGACAGAGCTCAAACACCGGGGAGCTGTTTTTT. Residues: CASSATPGQSSNTGELFF.

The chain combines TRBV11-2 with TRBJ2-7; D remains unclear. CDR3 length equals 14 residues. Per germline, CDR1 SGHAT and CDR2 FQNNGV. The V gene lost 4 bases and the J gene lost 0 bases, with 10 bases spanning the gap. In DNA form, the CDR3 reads TGTGCCAGCAGCTCACTGGGCGTCTCCTACGAGCAGTACTTC. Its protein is CASSSLGVSYEQYF. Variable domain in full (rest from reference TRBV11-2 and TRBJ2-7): EAGVAQSPRYKIIEKRQSVAFWCNPISGHATLYWYQQILGQGPKLLIQFQNNGVVDDSQLPKDRFSAERLKGVDSTLKIQPAKLEDSAVYLCASSSLGVSYEQYFGPGTRLTVT.

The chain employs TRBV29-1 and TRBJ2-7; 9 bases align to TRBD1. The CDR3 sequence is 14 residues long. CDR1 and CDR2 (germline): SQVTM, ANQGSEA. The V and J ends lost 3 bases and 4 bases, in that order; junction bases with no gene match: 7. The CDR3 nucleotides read TGCAGCGTTGAGATACAGGGGGCTTGGTACGAGCAGTACTTC. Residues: CSVEIQGAWYEQYF.

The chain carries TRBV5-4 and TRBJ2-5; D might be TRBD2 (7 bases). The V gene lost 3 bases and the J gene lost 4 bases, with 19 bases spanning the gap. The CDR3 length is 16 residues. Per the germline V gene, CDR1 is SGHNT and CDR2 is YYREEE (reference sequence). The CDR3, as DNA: TGTGCCAGCAGCTACGGGTCCCGGGGGGCGGGAGAGACCCAGTACTTC. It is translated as CASSYGSRGAGETQYF.

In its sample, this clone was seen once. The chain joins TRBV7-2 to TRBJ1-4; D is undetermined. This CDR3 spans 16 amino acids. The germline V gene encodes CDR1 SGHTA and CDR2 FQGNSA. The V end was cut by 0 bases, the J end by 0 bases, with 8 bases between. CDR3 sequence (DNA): TGTGCCAGCAGCTTAGCGTTAGGAGCAACTAATGAAAAACTGTTTTTT. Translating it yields CASSLALGATNEKLFF.

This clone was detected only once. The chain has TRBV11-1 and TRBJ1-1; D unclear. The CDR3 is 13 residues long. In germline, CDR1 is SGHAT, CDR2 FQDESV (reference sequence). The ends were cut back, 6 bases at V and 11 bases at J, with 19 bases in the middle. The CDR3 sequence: CASSHRTVHSAFF. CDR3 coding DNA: TGTGCCAGCAGTCACCGGACGGTCCATTCCGCTTTCTTT.

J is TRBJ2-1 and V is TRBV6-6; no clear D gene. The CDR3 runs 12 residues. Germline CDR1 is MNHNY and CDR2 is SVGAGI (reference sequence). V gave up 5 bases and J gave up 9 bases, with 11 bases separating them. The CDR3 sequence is CASSITRFEQFF. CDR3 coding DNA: TGTGCCAGCAGTATTACTCGTTTTGAGCAGTTCTTC.

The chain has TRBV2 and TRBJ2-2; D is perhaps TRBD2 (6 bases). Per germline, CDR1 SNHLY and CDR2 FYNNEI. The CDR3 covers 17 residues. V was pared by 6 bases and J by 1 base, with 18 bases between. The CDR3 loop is CASRATPGLRNTGELFF. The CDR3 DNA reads TGTGCCAGCAGAGCCACTCCGGGACTCCGGAACACCGGGGAGCTGTTTTTT.

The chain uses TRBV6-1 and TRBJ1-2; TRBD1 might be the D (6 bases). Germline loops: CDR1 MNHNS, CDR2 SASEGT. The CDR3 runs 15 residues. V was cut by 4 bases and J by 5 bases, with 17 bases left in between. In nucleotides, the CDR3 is TGTGCCAGCAGTGTCGACAGGTTCCCCGTATATGGCTACACCTTC. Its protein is CASSVDRFPVYGYTF.